This TCR beta chain comes out of a study of T cell repertoires in cytomegalovirus infection. As for the study in general: Public TCR beta signatures provided an indication of both CMV infection and a matching HLA type. Overall study findings and caveats: Using cumulative public TCR beta family frequency, the authors identified those who carried CMV together with the relevant HLA.

Turning to this clonotype: What it binds is unknown.

TCRdb used MiXCR to reprocess the reads, holding one entry per CDR3 protein. The sample shows roughly 600,000 distinct CDR3 sequences, 24% of them seen only once. The germline V gene has CDR1 SGHKS and CDR2 YYEKEE (reference sequence). V lost 0 bases, J lost 0 bases, and 8 bases lay in between. The CDR3 is 15 amino acids. The sequencing sample was made of CD8+ T cells from PBMCs. J is TRBJ2-3 and V is TRBV5-5; D is unresolved. The clonotype was recovered from a human donor in good health (CMV status not recorded). Some clones in this sample may be carry-over from other donors' samples. The CDR3: CASSLALSSTDTQYF. The CDR3 bases are TGTGCCAGCAGCTTGGCTCTGTCTAGCACAGATACGCAGTATTTT. Based on the CDR3 plus reference TRBV5-5 and TRBJ2-3, the full variable domain is DAGVTQSPTHLIKTRGQQVTLRCSPISGHKSVSWYQQVLGQGPQFIFQYYEKEERGRGNFPDRFSARQFPNYSSELNVNALLLGDSALYLCASSLALSSTDTQYFGPGTRLTVL.